This is a list of T cell receptor beta chains from one sample in a study of blood T cells in healthy people across ages. TCRdb processed the 5' RACE reads anew with MiXCR; each CDR3 protein has one entry. This sample has around 1.7 million distinct CDR3 sequences, with over 25% found just once. Sequencing was done on a sample of blood. These receptors were taken from a woman younger than 45 in good health. Each CDR3 is given with its conserved first and last residue. The D gene is left open where the match is weak. Expanded clones get a size class; other rows say once, few or many, or leave the size out.

J gene: TRBJ2-1
D gene: TRBD2
V gene: TRBV20-1
clone size: -
CDR3 DNA: TGCAGTGCTAGAGATTTCAACAGAGGGCTAGCGGGAGAAAATGAGTTCTTC
CDR3 protein: CSARDFNRGLAGENEFF

J gene: TRBJ2-7
D gene: -
V gene: TRBV5-5
clone size: few
CDR3 DNA: TGTGCCAGCAGCTTCAGACTACCTGGGGACGAGCAGTACTTC
CDR3 protein: CASSFRLPGDEQYF

J gene: TRBJ2-3
D gene: -
V gene: TRBV7-2
clone size: -
CDR3 DNA: TGTGCCAGCAGCCGGATCCAGGGGGGCGCAGATACGCAGTATTTT
CDR3 protein: CASSRIQGGADTQYF

J gene: TRBJ1-5
D gene: TRBD1
V gene: TRBV12-3/TRBV12-4
clone size: few
CDR3 DNA: TGTGCCAGCAGTTTACGCGGACAGGGCGATCAGCCCCAGCATTTT
CDR3 protein: CASSLRGQGDQPQHF

J gene: TRBJ2-5
D gene: -
V gene: TRBV6-5
clone size: -
CDR3 DNA: TGTGCCAGCAGTCAGGGGCGGACCCGGTACTTC
CDR3 protein: CASSQGRTRYF

J gene: TRBJ2-7
D gene: TRBD2
V gene: TRBV29-1
clone size: many
CDR3 DNA: TGCAGCGTTGAAGGCCGGGGGGGAATATACGAGCAGTACTTC
CDR3 protein: CSVEGRGGIYEQYF

J gene: TRBJ2-5
D gene: -
V gene: TRBV20-1
clone size: -
CDR3 DNA: TGCAGTGCTGCGGGGCGGGAGACCCAGTACTTC
CDR3 protein: CSAAGRETQYF

J gene: TRBJ1-2
D gene: -
V gene: TRBV3-1
clone size: -
CDR3 DNA: TGTGCCAGCAGCCGGCTCAAGGGGGTGAATGGCTACACCTTC
CDR3 protein: CASSRLKGVNGYTF

J gene: TRBJ2-5
D gene: -
V gene: TRBV12-3/TRBV12-4
clone size: -
CDR3 DNA: TGTGCCAGCAGTTTAGGGAGGGAGCGAGAGACCCAGTACTTC
CDR3 protein: CASSLGRERETQYF

J gene: TRBJ2-3
D gene: TRBD2
V gene: TRBV7-2
clone size: few
CDR3 DNA: TGTGCCAGCAGCTTTACCGGGACTAGCGGGAGATTTAGCACAGATACGCAGTATTTT
CDR3 protein: CASSFTGTSGRFSTDTQYF

J gene: TRBJ2-3
D gene: -
V gene: TRBV5-1
clone size: many
CDR3 DNA: TGCGCCAGCTGCCGGGAAACTAGCACAGATACGCAGTATTTT
CDR3 protein: CASCRETSTDTQYF

J gene: TRBJ2-3
D gene: -
V gene: TRBV9
clone size: -
CDR3 DNA: TGTGCCAGCAGCGGGGGTAAGGGAGTTAGCACAGATACGCAGTATTTT
CDR3 protein: CASSGGKGVSTDTQYF

J gene: TRBJ1-2
D gene: TRBD1
V gene: TRBV20-1
clone size: -
CDR3 DNA: TGCAGTGCCAGGGACAGTTTTTCTGTTGGCTACACCTTC
CDR3 protein: CSARDSFSVGYTF

J gene: TRBJ1-2
D gene: -
V gene: TRBV18
clone size: few
CDR3 DNA: TGTGCCAGCTCACCACAGGGGCAAACTAACTATGGCTACACCTTC
CDR3 protein: CASSPQGQTNYGYTF

J gene: TRBJ2-1
D gene: -
V gene: TRBV18
clone size: -
CDR3 DNA: TGTGCCAGCTCCCCTGGTGATGGGCAGTTCTTC
CDR3 protein: CASSPGDGQFF

J gene: TRBJ2-1
D gene: TRBD2
V gene: TRBV12-3/TRBV12-4
clone size: -
CDR3 DNA: TGTGCCAGCAGTTCTACCGGGACTAGCGGGAATAGGAATGAGCAGTTCTTC
CDR3 protein: CASSSTGTSGNRNEQFF

J gene: TRBJ1-4
D gene: -
V gene: TRBV3-1
clone size: -
CDR3 DNA: TGTGCCAGCAGCCAATTCCAAAAACTGTTTTTT
CDR3 protein: CASSQFQKLFF

J gene: TRBJ2-3
D gene: -
V gene: TRBV7-2
clone size: -
CDR3 DNA: TGTGCCAGCAGGCCCCCAATGCGGGGTCCTTCCCGCACAGATACGCAGTATTTT
CDR3 protein: CASRPPMRGPSRTDTQYF

J gene: TRBJ2-3
D gene: -
V gene: TRBV12-3/TRBV12-4
clone size: few
CDR3 DNA: TGTGCCAGCAGCAAGCAAGCAGATACGCAGTATTTT
CDR3 protein: CASSKQADTQYF

J gene: TRBJ2-4
D gene: -
V gene: TRBV12-3/TRBV12-4
clone size: few
CDR3 DNA: TGTGCCAGCACTGAAGGGGGAAACAAAAACATTCAGTACTTC
CDR3 protein: CASTEGGNKNIQYF

J gene: TRBJ1-4
D gene: -
V gene: TRBV21-1
clone size: -
CDR3 DNA: TGTGCCAGCAGCAAAGTTGGAGGGGCTAGCGAAAAACTGTTTTTT
CDR3 protein: CASSKVGGASEKLFF

J gene: TRBJ2-1
D gene: TRBD2
V gene: TRBV5-1
clone size: -
CDR3 DNA: TGCGCCAGCAGCTCGGCTCTAGCGGGAGTTAAGGATGAGCAGTTCTTC
CDR3 protein: CASSSALAGVKDEQFF

J gene: TRBJ1-4
D gene: TRBD1
V gene: TRBV6-6
clone size: -
CDR3 DNA: TGTGCCAGCAGTGGACAGGGGCAAAATGAAAAACTGTTTTTT
CDR3 protein: CASSGQGQNEKLFF

J gene: TRBJ2-5
D gene: TRBD2
V gene: TRBV2
clone size: once
CDR3 DNA: TGTGCTACCGTTCTAGCGGACGCAGAGACCCAGTACTTC
CDR3 protein: CATVLADAETQYF

J gene: TRBJ2-3
D gene: -
V gene: TRBV5-6
clone size: few
CDR3 DNA: TGTGCCAGCAGCTTTGCTAGCCCAGATACGCAGTATTTT
CDR3 protein: CASSFASPDTQYF

J gene: TRBJ2-1
D gene: -
V gene: TRBV12-3/TRBV12-4
clone size: -
CDR3 DNA: TGTGCCATCAGTCCAGGGGAGAGAAATGAGCAGTTCTTC
CDR3 protein: CAISPGERNEQFF

J gene: TRBJ2-1
D gene: -
V gene: TRBV9
clone size: few
CDR3 DNA: TGTGCCAGCACCCCGGAGGGGGAATGGGATGAGCAGTTCTTC
CDR3 protein: CASTPEGEWDEQFF

J gene: TRBJ2-3
D gene: TRBD2
V gene: TRBV24-1
clone size: few
CDR3 DNA: TGTGCCACCAGTGAACCTCGACTAGCGGAGAATTCAGATACGCAGTATTTT
CDR3 protein: CATSEPRLAENSDTQYF

J gene: TRBJ1-2
D gene: -
V gene: TRBV30
clone size: -
CDR3 DNA: TGTGCCTGGAGTGGCAAGGGAGTAACTAACTATGGCTACACCTTC
CDR3 protein: CAWSGKGVTNYGYTF

J gene: TRBJ2-1
D gene: -
V gene: TRBV2
clone size: -
CDR3 DNA: TGTGCCAGCGGGGGAGTAAGGACTGAGGTCTATCGAGAGCAGTTCTTC
CDR3 protein: CASGGVRTEVYREQFF

J gene: TRBJ2-7
D gene: TRBD1
V gene: TRBV6-1
clone size: few
CDR3 DNA: TGTGCCAGCGGCCGACCAGGACAGGCATCCTACGAGCAGTACTTC
CDR3 protein: CASGRPGQASYEQYF

J gene: TRBJ2-3
D gene: TRBD2
V gene: TRBV7-3
clone size: -
CDR3 DNA: TGTACCAGCAGCTCCTCCCCTCCGACGAGACAAGGGAGGGGAGCGGGCACAGATACGCAGTATTTT
CDR3 protein: CTSSSSPPTRQGRGAGTDTQYF

J gene: TRBJ2-3
D gene: -
V gene: TRBV11-2
clone size: few
CDR3 DNA: TGTGCCAGCAGCTCTTCGGACTCGTGGCGGAGAGATACGCAGTATTTT
CDR3 protein: CASSSSDSWRRDTQYF

J gene: TRBJ1-2
D gene: TRBD1
V gene: TRBV29-1
clone size: -
CDR3 DNA: TGCAGCGGTGGACAGGCCGTTCTGGACGGCTACACCTTC
CDR3 protein: CSGGQAVLDGYTF

J gene: TRBJ1-5
D gene: TRBD1
V gene: TRBV3-1
clone size: few
CDR3 DNA: TGTGCCAGCAGCCAAGATATTAGTGGGACAGGTTTCCAGCCCCAGCATTTT
CDR3 protein: CASSQDISGTGFQPQHF

J gene: TRBJ2-3
D gene: TRBD1
V gene: TRBV20-1
clone size: -
CDR3 DNA: TGCAGTGCTAGAGGACAGGGAACAGATGCGCAGTATTTT
CDR3 protein: CSARGQGTDAQYF

J gene: TRBJ2-1
D gene: TRBD2
V gene: TRBV5-1
clone size: -
CDR3 DNA: TGCGCCAGCAGCGTAGCGGGAGGACTCAATGAGCAGTTCTTC
CDR3 protein: CASSVAGGLNEQFF

J gene: TRBJ2-4
D gene: -
V gene: TRBV2
clone size: -
CDR3 DNA: TGTGCCAGCATAACGGCTGGCAGGGAGACCAAAAACATTCAGTACTTC
CDR3 protein: CASITAGRETKNIQYF

J gene: TRBJ2-3
D gene: TRBD2
V gene: TRBV7-6
clone size: -
CDR3 DNA: TGTGCCAGCAGCTTAGCGGTCCCGGGACTAGCGGGGGGGCCAGATACGCAGTATTTT
CDR3 protein: CASSLAVPGLAGGPDTQYF

J gene: TRBJ1-4
D gene: -
V gene: TRBV20-1
clone size: -
CDR3 DNA: TGCAGTGCTAGAGATTCTGTGGGGCGAAATGAAAAACTGTTTTTT
CDR3 protein: CSARDSVGRNEKLFF

J gene: TRBJ1-6
D gene: TRBD1
V gene: TRBV12-3/TRBV12-4
clone size: few
CDR3 DNA: TGTGCCAGCAGCCGACAGGGCAGGTCACCCCTCCACTTT
CDR3 protein: CASSRQGRSPLHF

J gene: TRBJ1-1
D gene: -
V gene: TRBV15
clone size: -
CDR3 DNA: TGTGCCACCAGCAGAGATGGGGGCCCAGGAGCTTTCTTT
CDR3 protein: CATSRDGGPGAFF

J gene: TRBJ2-5
D gene: TRBD2
V gene: TRBV27
clone size: many
CDR3 DNA: TGTGCCAGCAGCTGGGGGACTAGCGGGGGAAGAAAGACCCAGTACTTC
CDR3 protein: CASSWGTSGGRKTQYF

J gene: TRBJ2-1
D gene: TRBD2
V gene: TRBV7-2
clone size: few
CDR3 DNA: TGTGCCAGCAGCTTGCGCCTAGCGGGATGGAATGAGCAGTTCTTC
CDR3 protein: CASSLRLAGWNEQFF

J gene: TRBJ2-7
D gene: TRBD2
V gene: TRBV18
clone size: few
CDR3 DNA: TGTGCCAGCTCACCGGGGAGGGATCCTACCTACGAGCAGTACTTC
CDR3 protein: CASSPGRDPTYEQYF

J gene: TRBJ1-1
D gene: -
V gene: TRBV19
clone size: once
CDR3 DNA: TGTGCCAGTAGTTCCTGGGACCTCCCGACAGCTTTCTTT
CDR3 protein: CASSSWDLPTAFF

J gene: TRBJ2-1
D gene: TRBD2
V gene: TRBV7-2
clone size: many
CDR3 DNA: TGTGCCAGCAGCCAATCTAGCGGGGGGGTAAATGAGCAGTTCTTC
CDR3 protein: CASSQSSGGVNEQFF

J gene: TRBJ2-1
D gene: -
V gene: TRBV29-1
clone size: -
CDR3 DNA: TGCAGCGTTGATGCAGGAAGCTACAATGAGCAGTTCTTC
CDR3 protein: CSVDAGSYNEQFF

J gene: TRBJ1-6
D gene: TRBD1
V gene: TRBV28
clone size: few
CDR3 DNA: TGTGCCAGCAGTTGGGACCCCGGACAGGCCGAAGGACCCCTCCACTTT
CDR3 protein: CASSWDPGQAEGPLHF

J gene: TRBJ2-3
D gene: -
V gene: TRBV30
clone size: -
CDR3 DNA: TGTGCCTGGAGTCGGACAGTGGGAGATACGCAGTATTTT
CDR3 protein: CAWSRTVGDTQYF

J gene: TRBJ2-7
D gene: -
V gene: TRBV20-1
clone size: -
CDR3 DNA: TGCAGTGCATCTGGGAACAGGGACTACGAGCAGTACTTC
CDR3 protein: CSASGNRDYEQYF

J gene: TRBJ2-1
D gene: TRBD2
V gene: TRBV25-1
clone size: -
CDR3 DNA: TGTGCCAGTGGGGCGGGAGGGCCATGTAGTGAGCAGTTCTTC
CDR3 protein: CASGAGGPCSEQFF

J gene: TRBJ2-5
D gene: TRBD2
V gene: TRBV4-3
clone size: few
CDR3 DNA: TGCGCCAGCAGCCAAGATATCCTAGCGGGATCATGGGAGACCCAGTACTTC
CDR3 protein: CASSQDILAGSWETQYF

J gene: TRBJ2-1
D gene: -
V gene: TRBV5-1
clone size: -
CDR3 DNA: TGCGCCAGCAGCTTGGCCTCGACTGTATCCTACAATGAGCAGTTCTTC
CDR3 protein: CASSLASTVSYNEQFF

J gene: TRBJ1-1
D gene: -
V gene: TRBV28
clone size: few
CDR3 DNA: TGTGCCAGCAGTTTCCTCAGGAAGAATGAGGCTTTCTTT
CDR3 protein: CASSFLRKNEAFF